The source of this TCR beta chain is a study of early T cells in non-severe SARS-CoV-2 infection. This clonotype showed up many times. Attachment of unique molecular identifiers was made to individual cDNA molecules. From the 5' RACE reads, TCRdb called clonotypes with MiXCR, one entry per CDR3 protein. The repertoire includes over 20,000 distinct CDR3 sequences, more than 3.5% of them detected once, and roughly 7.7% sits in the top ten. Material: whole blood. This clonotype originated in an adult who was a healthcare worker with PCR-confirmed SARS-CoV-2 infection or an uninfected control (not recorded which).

CDR3 sequence reads: CSVEAVNTGELFF. The CDR3 region has the DNA TGCAGCGTCGAGGCGGTAAACACCGGGGAGCTGTTTTTT. V usage is TRBV29-1 and J usage is TRBJ2-2; D remains ambiguous. Germline V gene lookup returns CDR1 SQVTM and CDR2 ANQGSEA. The CDR3 is 13 amino acids. V lost 6 bases, J lost 2 bases, and 10 bases lay in between.